A single sample gave rise to the 26 T cell receptor beta chains below, sequenced in a study of post-analysis software for immune sequencing data. Study observations and caveats: In patients, TRBV5-6, TRBV5-1 and TRBV20-1 belonged to five or six TRBV segments found more frequently than in controls.

Antigens of these TCRs are unknown. Carried by the TCR beta cDNA libraries were unique molecular identifiers. One entry per CDR3 protein, called by TCRdb with MiXCR from the PCR reads. The sample records about 560,000 distinct CDR3 sequences, around 47% being singletons. Sequencing was performed on blood. These receptors were collected from a girl between 10 and 17 years old with multiple sclerosis.

The rearrangement joins TRBV4-1 to TRBJ1-3; D is possibly TRBD1 (5 bases). Germline CDR1 MGHRA, CDR2 YSYEKL. The length of the CDR3 is 14 residues. Trimming stripped 2 bases from V and 3 bases from J, with 8 bases between. CDR3 loop: CASSQPGRGNTIYF. For the CDR3, the DNA is TGCGCCAGCAGCCAACCGGGACGTGGAAACACCATATATTTT.

The chain recombines TRBV20-1 with TRBJ1-1; tentatively, D is TRBD1 (5 bases). This CDR3 has 14 residues. Trimming left V 0 bases short and J 0 bases short, with 8 bases between. Germline loops: CDR1 DFQATT, CDR2 SNEGSKA (reference sequence). The CDR3 DNA reads as TGCAGTGCTAGAGATGCGGGGCTGAACACTGAAGCTTTCTTT. Protein product: CSARDAGLNTEAFF.

The chain links TRBV5-1 to TRBJ1-4, with D possibly being TRBD1 (6 bases). Trimming took off 1 base at V and 5 bases at J, with 9 bases between the two ends. CDR3 length: 14 amino acids. Germline V gene data show CDR1 as SGHRS and CDR2 as YFSETQ. CDR3: CASSLRGQNEKLFF. CDR3 bases: TGCGCCAGCAGCTTGCGTGGACAGAATGAAAAACTGTTTTTT.

The chain joins TRBV4-1 to TRBJ2-3; 9 nucleotides agree with TRBD1. Trimming cost V 6 bases and J 3 bases; bases outside gene matches: 10. This CDR3 comprises 16 residues. Germline CDR1 MGHRA, CDR2 YSYEKL. The chain's CDR3 is CASRGMGTGKTDTQYF. Written as DNA, the CDR3 is TGCGCCAGCAGGGGGATGGGGACAGGGAAGACAGATACGCAGTATTTT.

V usage is TRBV12-3 or TRBV12-4 and J usage is TRBJ1-2, with D hard to call. The V end lost 3 bases, the J end lost 3 bases, and 11 bases lay between the germline ends. The CDR3 loop spans 14 amino acids. CDR3: CASSFDLGDYGYTF. The CDR3 region has the DNA TGTGCCAGCAGTTTTGATCTCGGAGACTATGGCTACACCTTC.

This clonotype was observed a handful of times. The rearrangement links TRBV15 to TRBJ2-1, with D perhaps being TRBD1 or TRBD2 (5 bases each). Germline lookup yields CDR1 LNHNV and CDR2 YYDKDF (reference sequence). The ends were cut back, 1 base at V and 8 bases at J, with 15 bases in the middle. CDR3 length: 15 residues. The chain's CDR3 is CATSRGDPGSDEQFF. The CDR3 region has the DNA TGTGCCACCAGCAGAGGGGACCCTGGCAGCGATGAGCAGTTCTTC.

The V gene is TRBV20-1, the J gene TRBJ2-1, with 12 bases that match TRBD2. The CDR3 length is 13 residues. The germline V gene encodes CDR1 DFQATT and CDR2 SNEGSKA (reference sequence). CDR3 DNA: TGCAGCCCCCTAGCGGGAGGGCCAAATGAGCAGTTCTTC. Translation gives CSPLAGGPNEQFF.

The gene calls are TRBV2 and TRBJ2-1, with 9 bases that match TRBD2. J lost 6 bases, V lost 6 bases, and 3 bases had no gene match. The CDR3 has 13 amino acids. Germline V lookup: CDR1 SNHLY, CDR2 FYNNEI. The CDR3 is CASRASGVNEQFF. CDR3 nucleotide sequence: TGTGCCAGCAGGGCTAGCGGGGTCAATGAGCAGTTCTTC. Drawing the rest from reference TRBV2 and TRBJ2-1, the complete variable domain is EPEVTQTPSHQVTQMGQEVILRCVPISNHLYFYWYRQILGQKVEFLVSFYNNEISEKSEIFDDQFSVERPDGSNFTLKIRSTKLEDSAMYFCASRASGVNEQFFGPGTRLTVL.

The chain employs TRBV3-1 and TRBJ2-1; no definite D call. In germline, CDR1 is LGHDT, CDR2 YNNKEL (reference sequence). Between the trimmed V and J ends, which lost 0 bases and 0 bases, there was a span of 9 bases. The CDR3 covers 16 residues. The CDR3 loop is CASSQEGGLSYNEQFF. CDR3 in DNA: TGTGCCAGCAGCCAAGAAGGCGGCCTCTCCTACAATGAGCAGTTCTTC.

This clonotype was seen a few times. The chain uses TRBV5-5 and TRBJ1-2, with TRBD1 identical over 10 bases. The CDR3 is made up of 14 amino acids. Germline values: CDR1 SGHKS, CDR2 YYEKEE (reference sequence). The V segment lost 3 bases and the J segment 7 bases; nucleotides outside the gene matches: 6. The CDR3 loop is CASSSAGQGFGYTF. The CDR3 coding sequence is TGTGCCAGCAGCTCCGCGGGACAGGGGTTTGGCTACACCTTC.

This clonotype was recorded a few times. V is TRBV12-3 or TRBV12-4 and J is TRBJ2-7; no definite D call. This CDR3 region has 16 residues. Trimming removed 3 bases from V and 0 bases from J, with 15 bases in between. CDR3 protein: CASSFSRTRSSYEQYF. CDR3 in DNA: TGTGCCAGCAGTTTTTCGCGGACCCGAAGCTCCTACGAGCAGTACTTC.

This clonotype was seen a handful of times. The chain recombines TRBV10-3 with TRBJ1-6; 10 nucleotides match TRBD1. This CDR3 has 14 amino acids. V was pared by 7 bases and J by 7 bases, with 4 bases of the junction left unmatched. Germline CDR1 is ENHRY and CDR2 is SYGVKD. The DNA of the CDR3 is TGTGCCATCAATCCGGGACAGGGGAATTCACCCCTCCACTTT. Protein sequence: CAINPGQGNSPLHF.

The sample holds a few counts of this clonotype. CDR3 residues: CASSNPPGQGSGANVLTF. CDR3 nucleotides: TGTGCCAGCAGTAACCCCCCGGGACAGGGTTCCGGGGCCAACGTCCTGACTTTC. The chain combines TRBV25-1 with TRBJ2-6; 9 bases map to TRBD1. Per the germline V gene, CDR1 is MGHDK and CDR2 is SYGVNS. After removal of 5 bases from V and 4 bases from J, the junction contained 12 bases not matched to a gene. This CDR3 spans 18 amino acids.

This rearrangement joins TRBV20-1 to TRBJ2-3; the D is unclear. Germline V gene lookup returns CDR1 DFQATT and CDR2 SNEGSKA (reference sequence). The CDR3 is 14 amino acids. The V and J ends lost 0 bases and 5 bases respectively, with 12 bases between them. The chain's CDR3 is CSARDQGSEDTQYF. CDR3 DNA: TGCAGTGCTAGAGATCAAGGTTCCGAAGATACGCAGTATTTT.

In this sample, this clonotype turned up a few times. J is TRBJ2-5 and V is TRBV4-1; 8 bases are shared with TRBD2. This CDR3 comprises 16 residues. Germline V gene data show CDR1 as MGHRA and CDR2 as YSYEKL. The V and J ends lost 1 base and 4 bases, in that order; junction bases with no gene match: 8. CDR3 in amino acids: CASSQVGTSFPETQYF. In DNA, the CDR3 is TGCGCCAGCAGCCAAGTTGGGACTAGTTTCCCAGAGACCCAGTACTTC.

The chain employs TRBV27 and TRBJ2-7; D unresolved. With the DNA end fitting TRBJ2-5 better, the J assignment may be wrong. CDR1 is MNHEY, CDR2 SMNVEV, per germline (reference sequence). This CDR3 comprises 13 residues. This CDR3 is CASSFSERWTQYF. DNA of the CDR3: TGTGCCAGCAGTTTTTCGGAGAGGTGGACCCAGTACTTC.

This clonotype was detected a few times. This chain links TRBV29-1 with TRBJ1-2, with D perhaps matching TRBD1 (5 bases). Germline CDR1 SQVTM, CDR2 ANQGSEA. Trimming pared 6 bases from V and 4 bases from J, leaving 12 bases between. CDR3 length: 12 amino acids. The CDR3 DNA sequence: TGCAGCGTATGGAGGGGCACCTATGGCTACACCTTC. Amino acids: CSVWRGTYGYTF.

V and J are TRBV7-2 and TRBJ2-1; 9 positions agree with TRBD2. Trimming removed 3 bases from V and 2 bases from J; junction bases left unmatched: 14. The CDR3 covers 19 residues. Per germline, CDR1 SGHTA and CDR2 FQGNSA. The CDR3 DNA is TGTGCCAGCAGCTTCTATGGGATAGCGGGAGAGGGGGCCTACAATGAGCAGTTCTTC. Its translation is CASSFYGIAGEGAYNEQFF.

The chain has TRBV12-3 or TRBV12-4 and TRBJ2-1, with 9 bases aligning to TRBD2. The length of the CDR3 is 17 residues. With 5 bases clipped from V and 1 base from J, the junction kept 9 bases outside the gene matches. CDR3 sequence (DNA): TGTGCCAGCAGTCAGACTAGCGGAGGGGCTTCCTACAATGAGCAGTTCTTC. This sequence encodes CASSQTSGGASYNEQFF.

This sequence joins TRBV29-1 and TRBJ1-1, with 9 bases aligning to TRBD1. The V gene end was trimmed by 6 bases and the J gene end by 11 bases; junction bases not matched to a gene: 13. Germline V lookup: CDR1 SQVTM, CDR2 ANQGSEA. This CDR3 is 13 amino acids long. Written as DNA, the CDR3 is TGCAGCGTCGCCGGGACAGGGATTGGGGAGGCTTTCTTT. Amino acid sequence: CSVAGTGIGEAFF.

This clonotype showed up just a few times. This chain joins TRBV20-1 and TRBJ2-3; tentative D call: TRBD2 (6 bases). The germline V and J ends were trimmed by 1 base and 5 bases, with 16 bases remaining between them. This CDR3 region has 15 residues. The V gene's germline CDR1 is DFQATT and CDR2 SNEGSKA (reference sequence). DNA of the CDR3: TGCAGTGCTAGAGCCGGGACTTCGTGGAGAGATACGCAGTATTTT. Amino acid sequence: CSARAGTSWRDTQYF.

The rearrangement uses TRBV12-3 or TRBV12-4 and TRBJ2-3; maybe TRBD2 (6 bases). The CDR3 totals 13 residues. V shed 3 bases and J shed 9 bases, with 13 bases lying between them. The DNA for the CDR3 is TGTGCCAGCAGTTTCGGCGGGACTTCGACGCAGTATTTT. Translated: CASSFGGTSTQYF.

This clonotype came up a few times. The chain joins TRBV7-3 to TRBJ1-5; 10 nucleotides agree with TRBD1. Trimming removed 5 bases from V and 2 bases from J; junction bases left unmatched: 3. CDR3 length: 15 amino acids. Per the germline V gene, CDR1 is SGHTA and CDR2 is FQGTGA. The CDR3 sequence is CASSQTGGGNQPQHF. CDR3 DNA: TGTGCCAGCAGCCAGACAGGGGGCGGCAATCAGCCCCAGCATTTT. Using reference TRBV7-3 and TRBJ1-5 for the parts outside the CDR3, the full variable domain is GAGVSQTPSNKVTEKGKYVELRCDPISGHTALYWYRQSLGQGPEFLIYFQGTGAADDSGLPNDRFFAVRPEGSVSTLKIQRTERGDSAVYLCASSQTGGGNQPQHFGDGTRLSIL.

This clonotype was found a few times. The chain uses TRBV20-1 and TRBJ2-7, with no clear D. The CDR3 totals 14 residues. From germline, CDR1 is DFQATT and CDR2 SNEGSKA (reference sequence). Trimming removed 0 bases at V and 0 bases at J, with 9 bases between. CDR3 amino acids: CSARDPSSSYEQYF. CDR3 bases: TGCAGTGCTAGAGATCCATCGAGCTCCTACGAGCAGTACTTC.

The chain combines TRBV7-2 with TRBJ2-3; D is uncertain. The V gene's germline CDR1 is SGHTA and CDR2 FQGNSA. This CDR3 comprises 19 residues. V was pared by 4 bases and J by 0 bases, with 23 bases between. The CDR3 sequence is CASSSRPGRSTSSTDTQYF. The CDR3 DNA reads as TGTGCCAGCAGCTCCCGCCCTGGTCGAAGCACATCTAGCACAGATACGCAGTATTTT.

This clonotype has only a few counts. This chain joins TRBV5-5 and TRBJ1-2; D gene unclear. Germline V gives CDR1 SGHKS, CDR2 YYEKEE (reference sequence). The CDR3 has 15 residues. The V gene lost 1 base and the J gene lost 0 bases, with 10 bases spanning the gap. The CDR3 here is CASSLRNSANYGYTF. In nucleotides, the CDR3 is TGTGCCAGCAGCTTGAGGAACAGTGCTAACTATGGCTACACCTTC.